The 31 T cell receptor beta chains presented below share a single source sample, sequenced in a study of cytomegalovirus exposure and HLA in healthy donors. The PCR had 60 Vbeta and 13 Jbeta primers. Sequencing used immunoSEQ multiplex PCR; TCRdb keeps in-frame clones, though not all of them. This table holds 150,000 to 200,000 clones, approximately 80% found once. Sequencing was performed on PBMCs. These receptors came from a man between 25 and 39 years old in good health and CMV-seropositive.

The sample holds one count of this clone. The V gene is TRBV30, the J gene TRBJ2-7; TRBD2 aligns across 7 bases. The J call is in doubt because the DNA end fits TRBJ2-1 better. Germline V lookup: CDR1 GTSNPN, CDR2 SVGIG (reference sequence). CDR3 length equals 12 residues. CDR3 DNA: TGTGCCTGGAAGGCTAGCGGAAATGAGCAGTTCTTC. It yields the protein CAWKASGNEQFF.

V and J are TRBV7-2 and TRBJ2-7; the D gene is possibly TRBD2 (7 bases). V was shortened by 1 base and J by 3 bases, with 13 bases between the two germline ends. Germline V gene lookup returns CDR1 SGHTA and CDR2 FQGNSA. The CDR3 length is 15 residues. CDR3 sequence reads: CASSLEGGNFYEQYF. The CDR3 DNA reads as TGTGCCAGCAGCTTAGAGGGGGGGAACTTCTACGAGCAGTACTTC.

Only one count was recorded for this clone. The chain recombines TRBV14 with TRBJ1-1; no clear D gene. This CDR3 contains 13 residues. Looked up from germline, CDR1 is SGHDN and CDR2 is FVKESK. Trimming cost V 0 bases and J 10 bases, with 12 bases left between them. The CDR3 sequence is CASSQDVSGSAFF. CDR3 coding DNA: TGTGCCAGCAGCCAAGATGTAAGCGGTTCAGCTTTCTTT.

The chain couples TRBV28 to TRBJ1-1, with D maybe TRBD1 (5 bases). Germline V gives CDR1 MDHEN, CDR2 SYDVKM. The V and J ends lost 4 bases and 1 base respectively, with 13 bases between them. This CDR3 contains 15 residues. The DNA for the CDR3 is TGTGCCAGCAGTTCCTCGACAGCTCAGAACACTGAAGCTTTCTTT. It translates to CASSSSTAQNTEAFF.

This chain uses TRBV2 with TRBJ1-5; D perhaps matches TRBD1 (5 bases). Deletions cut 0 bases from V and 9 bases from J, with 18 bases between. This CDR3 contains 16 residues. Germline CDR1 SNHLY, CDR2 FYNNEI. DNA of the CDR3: TGTGCCAGCAGTGAAGCCGGGGGTTTCGGTACGGGGCCCCAGCATTTT. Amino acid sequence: CASSEAGGFGTGPQHF.

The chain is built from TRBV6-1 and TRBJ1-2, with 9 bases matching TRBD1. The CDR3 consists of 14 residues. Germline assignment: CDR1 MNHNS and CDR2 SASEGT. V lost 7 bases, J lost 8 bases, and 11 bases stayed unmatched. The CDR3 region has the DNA TGTGCCAGCATTCCGGGACAGGGTCAAGACGGCTACACCTTC. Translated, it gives CASIPGQGQDGYTF.

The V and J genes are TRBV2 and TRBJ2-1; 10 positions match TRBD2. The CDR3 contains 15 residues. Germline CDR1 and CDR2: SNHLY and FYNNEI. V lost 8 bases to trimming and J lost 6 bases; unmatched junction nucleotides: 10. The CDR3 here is CASPRASGGFNEQFF. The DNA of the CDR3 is TGTGCCAGCCCAAGGGCTAGCGGGGGTTTCAATGAGCAGTTCTTC.

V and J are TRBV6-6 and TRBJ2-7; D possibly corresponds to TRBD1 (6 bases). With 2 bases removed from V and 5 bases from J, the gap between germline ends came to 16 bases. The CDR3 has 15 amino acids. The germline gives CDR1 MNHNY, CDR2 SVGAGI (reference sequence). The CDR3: CASSYPEQGTHEQYF. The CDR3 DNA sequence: TGTGCCAGCAGTTACCCGGAACAGGGAACCCACGAGCAGTACTTC.

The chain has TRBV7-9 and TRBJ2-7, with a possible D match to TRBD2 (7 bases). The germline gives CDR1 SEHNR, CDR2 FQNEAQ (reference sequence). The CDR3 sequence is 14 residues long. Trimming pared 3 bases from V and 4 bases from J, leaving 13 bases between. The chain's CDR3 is CASSLRGGLYEQYF. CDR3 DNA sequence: TGTGCCAGCAGCTTGAGGGGGGGCTTGTACGAGCAGTACTTC.

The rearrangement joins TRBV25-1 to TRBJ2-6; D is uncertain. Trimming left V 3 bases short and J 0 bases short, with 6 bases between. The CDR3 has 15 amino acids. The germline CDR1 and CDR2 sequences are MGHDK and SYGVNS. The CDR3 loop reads CASSDSGSGANVLTF. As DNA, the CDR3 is TGTGCCAGCAGTGATTCGGGCTCTGGGGCCAACGTCCTGACTTTC.

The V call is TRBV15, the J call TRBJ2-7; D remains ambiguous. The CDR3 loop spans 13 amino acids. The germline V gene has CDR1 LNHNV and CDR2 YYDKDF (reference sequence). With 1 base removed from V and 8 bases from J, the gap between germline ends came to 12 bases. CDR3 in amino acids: CATSRVGVTQQYF. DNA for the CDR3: TGTGCCACCAGCAGAGTTGGAGTTACGCAGCAGTACTTC.

The CDR3 loop reads CASSSALTGHNSPLHF. The CDR3 nucleotides are TGTGCCAGCAGTTCCGCTCTGACAGGGCATAATTCACCCCTCCACTTT. V gene TRBV28 combines with J gene TRBJ1-6, with 7 bases aligning to TRBD1. The germline V gene encodes CDR1 MDHEN and CDR2 SYDVKM. With V trimmed by 4 bases and J by 5 bases, 8 bases remained unmatched. The CDR3 has 16 residues.

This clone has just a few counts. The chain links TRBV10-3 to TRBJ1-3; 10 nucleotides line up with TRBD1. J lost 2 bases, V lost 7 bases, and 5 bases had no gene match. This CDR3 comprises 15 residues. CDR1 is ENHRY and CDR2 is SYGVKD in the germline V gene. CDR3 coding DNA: TGTGCCATCAAACCGGGACAGGGGACTGGAAACACCATATATTTT. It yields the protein CAIKPGQGTGNTIYF.

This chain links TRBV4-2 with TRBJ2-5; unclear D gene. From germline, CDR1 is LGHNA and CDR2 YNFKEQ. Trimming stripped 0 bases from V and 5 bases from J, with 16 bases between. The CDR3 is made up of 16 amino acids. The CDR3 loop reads CASSQDADTRRETQYF. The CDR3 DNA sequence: TGTGCCAGCAGCCAAGATGCAGACACCCGCCGGGAGACCCAGTACTTC.

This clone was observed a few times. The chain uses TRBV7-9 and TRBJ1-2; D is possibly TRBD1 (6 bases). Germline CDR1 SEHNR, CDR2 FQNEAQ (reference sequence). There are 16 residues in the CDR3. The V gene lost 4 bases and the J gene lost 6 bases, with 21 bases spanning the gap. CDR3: CASSSAITQGPHGYTF. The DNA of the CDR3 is TGTGCCAGCAGCTCAGCCATCACACAGGGTCCCCATGGCTACACCTTC.

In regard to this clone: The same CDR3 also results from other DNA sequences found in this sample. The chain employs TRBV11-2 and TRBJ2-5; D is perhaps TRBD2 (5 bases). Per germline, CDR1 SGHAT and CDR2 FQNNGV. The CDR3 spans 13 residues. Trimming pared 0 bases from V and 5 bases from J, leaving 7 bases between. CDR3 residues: CASSLDTRETQYF. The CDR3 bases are TGTGCCAGCAGCTTAGACACTAGGGAGACCCAGTACTTC.

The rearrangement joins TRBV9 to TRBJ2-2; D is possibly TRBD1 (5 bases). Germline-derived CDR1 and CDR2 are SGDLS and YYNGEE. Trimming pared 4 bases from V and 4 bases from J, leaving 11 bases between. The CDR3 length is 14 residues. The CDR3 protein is CASSFDSFTGELFF. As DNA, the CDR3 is TGTGCCAGCAGCTTTGACAGTTTCACCGGGGAGCTGTTTTTT.

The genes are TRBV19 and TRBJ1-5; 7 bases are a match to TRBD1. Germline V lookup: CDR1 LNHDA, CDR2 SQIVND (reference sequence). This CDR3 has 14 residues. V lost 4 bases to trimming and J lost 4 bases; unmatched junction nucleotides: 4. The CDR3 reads CASSKRTGNQPQHF. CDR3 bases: TGTGCCAGTAGTAAGAGGACAGGTAATCAGCCCCAGCATTTT.

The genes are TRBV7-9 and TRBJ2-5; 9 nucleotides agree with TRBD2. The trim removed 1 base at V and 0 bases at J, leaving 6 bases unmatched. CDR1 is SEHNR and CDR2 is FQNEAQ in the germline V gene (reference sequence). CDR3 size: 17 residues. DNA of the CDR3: TGTGCCAGCAGCTTAGGTGGTAGCGGGGGCCACCAAGAGACCCAGTACTTC. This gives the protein CASSLGGSGGHQETQYF.

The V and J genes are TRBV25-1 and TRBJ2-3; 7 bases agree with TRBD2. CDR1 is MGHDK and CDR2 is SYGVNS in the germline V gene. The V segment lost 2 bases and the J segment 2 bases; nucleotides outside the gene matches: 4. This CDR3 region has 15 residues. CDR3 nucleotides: TGTGCCAGCAGTGAAAACGGGGGGATCACAGATACGCAGTATTTT. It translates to CASSENGGITDTQYF.

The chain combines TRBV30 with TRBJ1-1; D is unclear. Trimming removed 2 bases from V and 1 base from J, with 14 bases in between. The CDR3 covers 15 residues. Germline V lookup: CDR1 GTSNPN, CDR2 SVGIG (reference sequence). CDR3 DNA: TGTGCCTGGAGTTCAACCCTAGACGCGAACACTGAAGCTTTCTTT. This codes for CAWSSTLDANTEAFF.

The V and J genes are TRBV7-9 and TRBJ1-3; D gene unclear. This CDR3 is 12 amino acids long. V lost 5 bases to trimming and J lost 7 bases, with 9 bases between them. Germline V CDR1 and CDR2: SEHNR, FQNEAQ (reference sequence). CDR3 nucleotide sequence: TGTGCCAGCAGCATGTCCCCGAACACCATATATTTT. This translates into CASSMSPNTIYF.

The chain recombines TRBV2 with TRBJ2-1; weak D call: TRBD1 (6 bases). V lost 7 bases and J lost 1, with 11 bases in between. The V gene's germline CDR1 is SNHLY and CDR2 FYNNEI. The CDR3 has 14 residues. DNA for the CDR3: TGTGCCAGCACAGGGGCCCGATCCTACAATGAGCAGTTCTTC. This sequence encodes CASTGARSYNEQFF.

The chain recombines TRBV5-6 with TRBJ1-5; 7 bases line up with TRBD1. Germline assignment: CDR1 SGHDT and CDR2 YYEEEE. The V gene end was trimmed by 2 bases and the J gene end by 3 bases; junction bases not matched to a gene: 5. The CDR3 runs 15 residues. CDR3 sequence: CASSFGDSNNQPQHF. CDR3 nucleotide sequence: TGTGCCAGCAGCTTCGGGGACAGTAACAATCAGCCCCAGCATTTT.

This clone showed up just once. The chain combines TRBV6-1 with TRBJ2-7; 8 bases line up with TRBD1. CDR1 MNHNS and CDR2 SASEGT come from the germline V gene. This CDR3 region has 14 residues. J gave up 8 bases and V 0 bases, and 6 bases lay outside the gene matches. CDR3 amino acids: CASSEARQGAKQYF. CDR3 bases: TGTGCCAGCAGTGAAGCGCGCCAGGGGGCGAAGCAGTACTTC.

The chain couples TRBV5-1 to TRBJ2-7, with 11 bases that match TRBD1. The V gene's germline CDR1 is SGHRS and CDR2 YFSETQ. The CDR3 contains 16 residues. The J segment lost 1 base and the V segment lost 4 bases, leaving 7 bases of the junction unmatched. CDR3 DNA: TGCGCCAGCAGCCAGGGTGGGACAGGGGGTTCCTACGAGCAGTACTTC. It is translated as CASSQGGTGGSYEQYF.

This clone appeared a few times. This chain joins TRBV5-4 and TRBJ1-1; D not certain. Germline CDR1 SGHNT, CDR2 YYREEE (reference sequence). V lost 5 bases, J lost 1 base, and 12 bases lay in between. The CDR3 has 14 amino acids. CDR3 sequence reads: CASRPEPENTEAFF. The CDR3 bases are TGTGCCAGCAGACCTGAGCCCGAGAACACTGAAGCTTTCTTT.

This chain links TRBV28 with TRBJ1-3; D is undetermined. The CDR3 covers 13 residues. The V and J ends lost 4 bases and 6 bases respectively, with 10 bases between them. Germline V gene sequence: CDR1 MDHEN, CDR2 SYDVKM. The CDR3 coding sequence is TGTGCCAGCAGTTCGCGGTCATTAAACACCATATATTTT. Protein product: CASSSRSLNTIYF.

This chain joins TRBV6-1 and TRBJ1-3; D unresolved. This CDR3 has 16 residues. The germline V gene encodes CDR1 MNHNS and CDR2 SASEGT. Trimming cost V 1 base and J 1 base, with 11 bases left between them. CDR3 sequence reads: CASSEGRPGSGNTIYF. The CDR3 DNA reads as TGTGCCAGCAGTGAAGGCAGGCCGGGGTCTGGAAACACCATATATTTT.

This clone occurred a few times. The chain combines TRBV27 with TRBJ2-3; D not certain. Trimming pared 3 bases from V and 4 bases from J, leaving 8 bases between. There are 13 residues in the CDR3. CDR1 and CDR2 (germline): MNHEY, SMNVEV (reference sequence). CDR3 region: CASSFGLADTQYF. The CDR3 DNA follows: TGTGCCAGCAGTTTCGGGTTAGCAGATACGCAGTATTTT.

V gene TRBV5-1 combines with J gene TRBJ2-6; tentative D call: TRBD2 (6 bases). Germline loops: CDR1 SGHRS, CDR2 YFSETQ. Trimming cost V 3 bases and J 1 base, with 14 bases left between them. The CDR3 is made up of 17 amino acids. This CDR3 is CASSSNPRGSGANVLTF. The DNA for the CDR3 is TGCGCCAGCAGCTCGAACCCCCGGGGGTCTGGGGCCAACGTCCTGACTTTC.